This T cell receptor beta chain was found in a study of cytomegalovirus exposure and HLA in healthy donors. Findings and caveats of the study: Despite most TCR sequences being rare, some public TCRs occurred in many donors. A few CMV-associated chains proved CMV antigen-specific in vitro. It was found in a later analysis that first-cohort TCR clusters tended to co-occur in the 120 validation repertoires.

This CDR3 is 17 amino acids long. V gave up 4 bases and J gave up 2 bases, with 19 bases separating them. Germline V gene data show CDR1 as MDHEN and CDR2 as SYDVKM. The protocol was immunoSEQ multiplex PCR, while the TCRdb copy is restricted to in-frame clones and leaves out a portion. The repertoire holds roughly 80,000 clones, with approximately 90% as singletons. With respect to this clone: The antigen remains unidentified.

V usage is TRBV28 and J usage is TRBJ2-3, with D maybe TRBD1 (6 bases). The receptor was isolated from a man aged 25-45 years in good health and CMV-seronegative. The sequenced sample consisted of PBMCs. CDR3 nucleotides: TGTGCCAGCAGTTCCGGGGCCGCATCAGGGGCCACAGATACGCAGTATTTT. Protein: CASSSGAASGATDTQYF.